The clone carrying this T cell receptor beta chain has a single count. The CDR3 consists of 16 residues. The V segment lost 4 bases and the J segment 3 bases; nucleotides outside the gene matches: 6. Germline assignment: CDR1 KGHDR and CDR2 SFDVKD. The data are from a study of blood T cell repertoires in COVID-19. On the study more broadly: COVID-19 samples, acute and convalescent, were from the United States, Italy and Spain.

Here immunoSEQ multiplex PCR was the method, and the copy in TCRdb shows in-frame clones only, minus some. Found here are some 150,000 clones, about 85% of them singletons; the top ten hold about 2.6%. The receptor was isolated from a human donor with acute or convalescent COVID-19. The donor label of this sample is uncertain. What was sequenced was peripheral blood. The chain recombines TRBV24-1 with TRBJ2-1, with 9 bases lining up with TRBD2. For the CDR3, the DNA is TGTGCCACCAGTGAATCGACTAGCGGAAACTACAATGAGCAGTTCTTC. Protein sequence: CATSESTSGNYNEQFF.